The 21 T cell receptor beta chains below come from one sample, sequenced in a study of T cells in Graves' hyperthyroidism and ophthalmopathy. The CDR3 regions of TCR beta were amplified from RNA transcripts. RT-PCR in the first round (using the HTBI primer set) targeted the TCR CDR3. TCRdb reprocessed the multiplex PCR reads via MiXCR and lists one record per CDR3 protein. The data show about 300,000 distinct CDR3 sequences, roughly 19% seen once. Sequenced input: blood. The source of these receptors is a man aged 50-60 years with Graves' ophthalmopathy.

This clonotype came up many times. The rearrangement links TRBV2 to TRBJ2-5, with 12 positions matching TRBD2. Germline CDR1 SNHLY, CDR2 FYNNEI. V gave up 3 bases and J gave up 3 bases; unmatched junction bases: 8. The CDR3 length is 17 residues. CDR3 amino acids: CASSDILGLAGKETQYF. The CDR3 DNA reads TGTGCCAGCAGTGATATCTTAGGACTAGCGGGAAAAGAGACCCAGTACTTC.

J is TRBJ2-7 and V is TRBV6-1; 9 bases line up with TRBD2. Germline CDR1 reads MNHNS; CDR2 reads SASEGT. This CDR3 region has 17 residues. Germline trimming cut 7 bases from V and 3 bases from J; bases unmatched to any gene: 16. CDR3 nucleotide sequence: TGTGCCAGCAATAGGGGGGGGGGGACTAGCCCCTTCTACGAGCAGTACTTC. Protein sequence: CASNRGGGTSPFYEQYF.

V and J are TRBV19 and TRBJ2-1; 14 bases align to TRBD2. V lost 4 bases and J lost 3; bases outside the gene matches: 5. CDR3 length: 17 amino acids. Germline V gene sequence: CDR1 LNHDA, CDR2 SQIVND (reference sequence). The CDR3 DNA reads TGTGCCAGTAGTACAAGGGGGACTAGCGGGAGCTACAATGAGCAGTTCTTC. Its protein is CASSTRGTSGSYNEQFF.

V is TRBV7-3 and J is TRBJ2-1; 12 bases align to TRBD2. Trimming at V came to 5 bases and at J to 0 bases, leaving 17 bases not matched to a gene. The germline gives CDR1 SGHTA, CDR2 FQGTGA. The CDR3 spans 21 residues. The CDR3 coding sequence is TGTGCCAGCAGCCCATACCCTAGCGGGAGGGCCGAGGGTAGCTCCTACAATGAGCAGTTCTTC. Encoded protein: CASSPYPSGRAEGSSYNEQFF.

The chain carries TRBV29-1 and TRBJ2-7; D is unresolved. Germline V lookup: CDR1 SQVTM, CDR2 ANQGSEA. There are 12 residues in the CDR3. Trimming removed 4 bases from V and 5 bases from J, with 12 bases in between. The CDR3 reads CSVGGNWNEQYF. The DNA for the CDR3 is TGCAGCGTTGGCGGTAACTGGAACGAGCAGTACTTC.

This clonotype showed up just a few times. A much larger clone sits a single nucleotide away, making a read error possible. The chain recombines TRBV9 with TRBJ2-3; the D is unclear. There are 16 residues in the CDR3. Trimming shortened V by 0 bases and J by 2 bases, and 13 bases separated the two germline ends. Germline CDR1 and CDR2: SGDLS and YYNGEE. The CDR3 DNA is TGTGCCAGCAGCGTAGGCCTTGGGATAGCCACAGATACGCAGTATTTT. Translating it yields CASSVGLGIATDTQYF.

This clonotype has ten or more counts. V usage is TRBV5-1 and J usage is TRBJ2-7; 7 nucleotides align to TRBD1. The CDR3 is made up of 12 amino acids. V lost 7 bases and J lost 2; bases outside the gene matches: 3. CDR1 and CDR2 from the germline V gene are SGHRS and YFSETQ. CDR3 protein: CASRDSAYEQYF. In nucleotides, the CDR3 is TGCGCCAGCCGGGACAGCGCCTACGAGCAGTACTTC.

The chain links TRBV30 to TRBJ1-1; tentatively, D is TRBD1 (5 bases). Trimming shortened V by 0 bases and J by 3 bases, and 20 bases separated the two germline ends. CDR3 size: 17 residues. The germline gives CDR1 GTSNPN, CDR2 SVGIG (reference sequence). The CDR3 loop reads CAWSVIGSWQGDTEAFF. In DNA, the CDR3 is TGTGCCTGGAGTGTTATAGGCAGCTGGCAGGGAGACACTGAAGCTTTCTTT.

This clonotype came up many times. This sequence joins TRBV3-1 and TRBJ2-3; TRBD1 aligns across 7 bases. The CDR3 sequence is 19 residues long. CDR1 and CDR2 from the germline V gene are LGHDT and YNNKEL (reference sequence). J gave up 2 bases and V 0 bases, and 14 bases lay outside the gene matches. CDR3 coding DNA: TGTGCCAGCAGCCAAGATTGGGGGCAAGAAGGGGGCATCACAGATACGCAGTATTTT. Protein sequence: CASSQDWGQEGGITDTQYF.

In this sample, this clonotype turned up a few times. This chain links TRBV18 with TRBJ1-1, with a tentative D call TRBD1 (5 bases). Trimming left V 10 bases short and J 2 bases short, with 29 bases between. CDR1 KGHSH and CDR2 LQKENI come from the germline V gene. The CDR3 spans 18 residues. The CDR3 loop reads CATGGSTGIAFTNTEAFF. The CDR3, as DNA: TGTGCCACCGGCGGGTCAACAGGAATCGCGTTTACTAACACTGAAGCTTTCTTT.

In this sample, this clonotype turned up many times. The V gene is TRBV3-1, the J gene TRBJ2-7; D may match TRBD1 or TRBD2 (6 bases each). This CDR3 is built from 15 residues. Trimming pared 2 bases from V and 5 bases from J, leaving 16 bases between. The germline V gene has CDR1 LGHDT and CDR2 YNNKEL (reference sequence). The CDR3 here is CASSQPRDGGNEQYF. DNA for the CDR3: TGTGCCAGCAGCCAACCTAGGGACGGGGGCAACGAGCAGTACTTC.

This clonotype was seen many times. The J gene is TRBJ2-7, the V gene TRBV27, with 10 bases lining up with TRBD1. Per the germline V gene, CDR1 is MNHEY and CDR2 is SMNVEV (reference sequence). This CDR3 has 16 amino acids. Trimming cost V 5 bases and J 2 bases; bases outside gene matches: 9. CDR3 sequence (DNA): TGTGCCAGCAGTATTTCGGACAGGGGGTATCCCTACGAGCAGTACTTC. Amino acids: CASSISDRGYPYEQYF.

This clonotype was seen only a few times. The J gene is TRBJ1-1, the V gene TRBV7-6; 7 nucleotides agree with TRBD1. The CDR3 is 15 amino acids. V trimming: 4 bases; J trimming: 0 bases; junction bases outside the gene matches: 5. Per the germline V gene, CDR1 is SGHVS and CDR2 is FNYEAQ. CDR3 coding DNA: TGTGCCAGCAGCTCCCAACAGGGGCTGAACACTGAAGCTTTCTTT. It translates to CASSSQQGLNTEAFF. The whole variable domain, remainder taken from reference TRBV7-6 and TRBJ1-1, is GAGVSQSPRYKVTKRGQDVALRCDPISGHVSLYWYRQALGQGPEFLTYFNYEAQQDKSGLPNDRFSAERPEGSISTLTIQRTEQRDSAMYRCASSSQQGLNTEAFFGQGTRLTVV.

At least ten counts were recorded for this clonotype. V is TRBV28 and J is TRBJ1-6; D is ambiguous. Trimming took 4 bases from V and 1 from J, leaving 14 bases between them. Germline values: CDR1 MDHEN, CDR2 SYDVKM. This CDR3 contains 17 residues. The CDR3 here is CASSSAVEVSYNSPLHF. The CDR3 DNA is TGTGCCAGCAGTTCCGCAGTGGAGGTGTCCTATAATTCACCCCTCCACTTT.

The rearrangement links TRBV20-1 to TRBJ1-6, with D hard to call. The V end lost 8 bases, the J end lost 6 bases, and 20 bases lay between the germline ends. Germline V lookup: CDR1 DFQATT, CDR2 SNEGSKA (reference sequence). This CDR3 region has 15 residues. This CDR3 is CSSYAHRDSNSPLHF. The DNA of the CDR3 is TGCAGTTCCTATGCCCACCGGGATTCTAATTCACCCCTCCACTTT.

This chain uses TRBV11-2 with TRBJ1-2; a weak D match, TRBD1 (5 bases). The CDR3 covers 15 residues. V lost 0 bases to trimming and J lost 8 bases, with 16 bases between them. The germline CDR1 and CDR2 sequences are SGHAT and FQNNGV. The CDR3 nucleotides read TGTGCCAGCAGCTTAGAGGCAACGCCAGGGCTCGGCTACACCTTC. Its translation: CASSLEATPGLGYTF.

The chain carries TRBV7-9 and TRBJ1-5, with 7 bases that match TRBD1. J lost 5 bases, V lost 2 bases, and 3 bases had no gene match. CDR1 and CDR2 from the germline V gene are SEHNR and FQNEAQ (reference sequence). CDR3 length: 14 residues. DNA for the CDR3: TGTGCCAGCAGCTTACAGGGGGGGCATCAGCCCCAGCATTTT. Residues: CASSLQGGHQPQHF.

This clonotype has just a few counts. The rearrangement joins TRBV5-8 to TRBJ2-2; D gene ambiguous. The CDR3 runs to 14 residues. Germline assignment: CDR1 SGHTS and CDR2 YDEGEE. The ends were cut back, 3 bases at V and 6 bases at J, with 12 bases in the middle. The CDR3 coding sequence is TGTGCCAGCAGCTCGGGTCAATGGCCCGGGGAGCTGTTTTTT. As protein: CASSSGQWPGELFF.

This clonotype was found a few times. The chain combines TRBV5-1 with TRBJ1-1, with D possibly being TRBD1 (5 bases). Trimming removed 0 bases from V and 1 base from J, with 25 bases in between. This CDR3 comprises 20 residues. Germline V gene lookup returns CDR1 SGHRS and CDR2 YFSETQ. In DNA, the CDR3 is TGCGCCAGCAGCTTGGTCCAGGGTGGGTTCCGAAGAGTACCGAACACTGAAGCTTTCTTT. The encoded protein is CASSLVQGGFRRVPNTEAFF.

This chain joins TRBV7-6 and TRBJ2-3; 8 bases are shared with TRBD2. Germline lookup yields CDR1 SGHVS and CDR2 FNYEAQ. The CDR3 has 16 residues. Trimming at V came to 5 bases and at J to 2 bases, leaving 9 bases not matched to a gene. The CDR3 protein is CASSTPTSGYTDTQYF. CDR3 nucleotide sequence: TGTGCCAGCAGCACGCCTACTAGCGGATACACAGATACGCAGTATTTT. The full variable domain, completed using reference TRBV7-6 and TRBJ2-3, is GAGVSQSPRYKVTKRGQDVALRCDPISGHVSLYWYRQALGQGPEFLTYFNYEAQQDKSGLPNDRFSAERPEGSISTLTIQRTEQRDSAMYRCASSTPTSGYTDTQYFGPGTRLTVL.

This clonotype was recorded many times. This chain links TRBV7-9 with TRBJ2-1; the D is unclear. The CDR3 is made up of 16 amino acids. Germline CDR1 and CDR2: SEHNR and FQNEAQ (reference sequence). V was trimmed by 2 bases and J by 9 bases, leaving 20 bases between them. This CDR3 reads CASSLRRSVDSSEQFF. CDR3 sequence (DNA): TGTGCCAGCAGCTTAAGGCGGTCGGTTGATTCTAGTGAGCAGTTCTTC.